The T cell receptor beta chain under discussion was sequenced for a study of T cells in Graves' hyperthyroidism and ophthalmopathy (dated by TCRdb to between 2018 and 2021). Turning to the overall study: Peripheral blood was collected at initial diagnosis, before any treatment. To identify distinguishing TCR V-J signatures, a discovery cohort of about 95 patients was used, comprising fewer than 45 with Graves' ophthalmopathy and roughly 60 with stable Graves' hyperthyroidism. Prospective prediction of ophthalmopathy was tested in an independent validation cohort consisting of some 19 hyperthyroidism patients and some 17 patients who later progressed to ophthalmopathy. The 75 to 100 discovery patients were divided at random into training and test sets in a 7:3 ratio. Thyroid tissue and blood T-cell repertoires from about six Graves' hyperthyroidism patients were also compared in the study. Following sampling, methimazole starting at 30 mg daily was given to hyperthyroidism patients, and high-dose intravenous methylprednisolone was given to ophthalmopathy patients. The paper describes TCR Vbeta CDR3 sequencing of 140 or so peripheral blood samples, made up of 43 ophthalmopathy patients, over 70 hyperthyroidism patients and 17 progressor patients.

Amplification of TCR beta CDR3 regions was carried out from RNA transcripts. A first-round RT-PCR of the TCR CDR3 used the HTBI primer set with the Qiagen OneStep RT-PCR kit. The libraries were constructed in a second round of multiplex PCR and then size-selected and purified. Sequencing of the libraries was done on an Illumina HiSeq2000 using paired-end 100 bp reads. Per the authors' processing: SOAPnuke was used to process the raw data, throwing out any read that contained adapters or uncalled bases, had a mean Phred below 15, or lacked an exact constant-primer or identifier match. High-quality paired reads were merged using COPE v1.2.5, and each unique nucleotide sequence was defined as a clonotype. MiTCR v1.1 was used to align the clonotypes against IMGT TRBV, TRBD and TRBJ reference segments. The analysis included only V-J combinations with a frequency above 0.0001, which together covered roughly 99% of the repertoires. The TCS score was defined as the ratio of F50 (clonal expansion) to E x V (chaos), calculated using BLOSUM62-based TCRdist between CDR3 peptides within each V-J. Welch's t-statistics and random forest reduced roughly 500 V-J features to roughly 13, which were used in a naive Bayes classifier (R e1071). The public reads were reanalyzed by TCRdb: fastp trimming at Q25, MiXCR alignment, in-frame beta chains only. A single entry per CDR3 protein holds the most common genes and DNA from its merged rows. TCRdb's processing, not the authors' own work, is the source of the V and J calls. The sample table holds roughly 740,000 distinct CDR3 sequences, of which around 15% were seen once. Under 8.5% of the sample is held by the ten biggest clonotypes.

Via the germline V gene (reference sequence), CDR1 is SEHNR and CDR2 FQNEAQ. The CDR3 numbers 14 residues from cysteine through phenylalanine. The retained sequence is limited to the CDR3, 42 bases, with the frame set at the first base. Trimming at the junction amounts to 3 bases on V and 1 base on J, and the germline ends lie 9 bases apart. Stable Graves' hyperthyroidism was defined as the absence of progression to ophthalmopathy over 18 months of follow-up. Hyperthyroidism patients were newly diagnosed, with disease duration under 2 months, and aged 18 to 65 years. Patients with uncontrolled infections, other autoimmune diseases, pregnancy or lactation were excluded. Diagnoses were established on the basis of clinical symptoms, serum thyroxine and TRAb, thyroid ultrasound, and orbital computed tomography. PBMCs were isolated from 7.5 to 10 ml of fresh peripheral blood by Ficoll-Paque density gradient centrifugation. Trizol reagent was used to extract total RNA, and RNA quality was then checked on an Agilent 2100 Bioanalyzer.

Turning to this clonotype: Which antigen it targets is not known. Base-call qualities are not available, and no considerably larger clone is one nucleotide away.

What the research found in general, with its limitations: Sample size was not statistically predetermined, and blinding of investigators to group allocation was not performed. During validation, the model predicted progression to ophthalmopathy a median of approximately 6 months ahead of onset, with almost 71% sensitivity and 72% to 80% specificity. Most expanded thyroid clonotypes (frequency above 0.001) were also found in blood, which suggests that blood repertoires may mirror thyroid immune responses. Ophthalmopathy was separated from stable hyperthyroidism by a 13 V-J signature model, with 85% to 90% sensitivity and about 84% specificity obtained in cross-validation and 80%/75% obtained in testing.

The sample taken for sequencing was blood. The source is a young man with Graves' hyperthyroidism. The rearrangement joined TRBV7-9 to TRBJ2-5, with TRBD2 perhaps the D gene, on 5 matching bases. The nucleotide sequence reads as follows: TGTGCCAGCAGCTTCAGAGGGTTCCAAGAGACCCAGTACTTC. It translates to CASSFRGFQETQYF.